This entry lists 16 T cell receptor beta chains sequenced from one sample in a study of T cell changes during pregnancy in multiple sclerosis (dated by TCRdb to the late 2010s). Library preparation used the immunoSEQ multiplex PCR assay. The clones in this table, taken by TCRdb from immuneACCESS, are in-frame only. Not every clone is retained; where verified, under half of the shortfall comes from an unresolved V gene, and the cause of the rest is unknown. The sample records tens of thousands of clones, 85% to 95% of which are singletons. About 8.5% of the sample rests with the top ten. Here the sequenced sample was CD8+ T cells from peripheral blood mononuclear cells, taken in the third trimester of pregnancy. These receptors were taken from a female donor with multiple sclerosis, enrolled in a pregnancy study.

The J gene is TRBJ2-7, the V gene TRBV11-2, with 11 bases matching TRBD1. Germline V gene lookup returns CDR1 SGHAT and CDR2 FQNNGV. This CDR3 comprises 14 residues. Losses at the gene ends were 6 bases for V and 4 bases for J; bases not matched to a gene: 5. CDR3 residues: CASSSGQGAYEQYF. In DNA, the CDR3 is TGTGCCAGCAGTTCCGGACAGGGGGCTTACGAGCAGTACTTC. The full variable domain, rest sourced from reference TRBV11-2 and TRBJ2-7, is EAGVAQSPRYKIIEKRQSVAFWCNPISGHATLYWYQQILGQGPKLLIQFQNNGVVDDSQLPKDRFSAERLKGVDSTLKIQPAKLEDSAVYLCASSSGQGAYEQYFGPGTRLTVT.

The chain combines TRBV9 with TRBJ1-2, with D unresolved. Deletions cut 0 bases from V and 3 bases from J, with 21 bases between. Germline CDR1 is SGDLS and CDR2 is YYNGEE. This CDR3 region has 18 residues. The CDR3 is CASSVAALNNPRDYGYTF. In DNA form, the CDR3 reads TGTGCCAGCAGCGTAGCCGCATTGAATAACCCCCGGGACTATGGCTACACCTTC.

The chain is built from TRBV7-6 and TRBJ2-3; D call uncertain. The CDR3 contains 15 residues. V was clipped by 5 bases and J by 1 base, with 13 bases between them. The germline V gene encodes CDR1 SGHVS and CDR2 FNYEAQ. CDR3 protein: CASSVLLARTDTQYF. The DNA for the CDR3 is TGTGCCAGCAGCGTCCTACTTGCCCGCACAGATACGCAGTATTTT. Complete variable domain (other parts from reference TRBV7-6 and TRBJ2-3): GAGVSQSPRYKVTKRGQDVALRCDPISGHVSLYWYRQALGQGPEFLTYFNYEAQQDKSGLPNDRFSAERPEGSISTLTIQRTEQRDSAMYRCASSVLLARTDTQYFGPGTRLTVL.

This chain uses TRBV2 with TRBJ2-3, with 8 bases lining up with TRBD1. Germline values: CDR1 SNHLY, CDR2 FYNNEI. V lost 6 bases and J lost 9; bases outside the gene matches: 5. This CDR3 comprises 12 residues. The CDR3 sequence: CASSPDRETQYF. CDR3 nucleotide sequence: TGTGCCAGCAGCCCGGACAGGGAGACGCAGTATTTT.

The chain uses TRBV5-4 and TRBJ2-2, with 7 bases lining up with TRBD1. CDR1 SGHNT and CDR2 YYREEE come from the germline V gene (reference sequence). The ends lost 0 bases at V and 7 bases at J; junction bases unmatched: 6. The CDR3 contains 15 residues. CDR3 DNA: TGTGCCAGCAGCTTGGTCACAGGGGAAGGCGGGGAGCTGTTTTTT. It yields the protein CASSLVTGEGGELFF.

The rearrangement joins TRBV5-1 to TRBJ2-3, with D perhaps matching TRBD2 (5 bases). CDR3 length equals 15 residues. The germline gives CDR1 SGHRS, CDR2 YFSETQ. The V end lost 2 bases, the J end lost 0 bases, and 10 bases lay between the germline ends. DNA of the CDR3: TGCGCCAGCAGCTTCGGAGCGGTGAGCACAGATACGCAGTATTTT. It translates to CASSFGAVSTDTQYF. Full variable domain (rest looked up from reference TRBV5-1 and TRBJ2-3): KAGVTQTPRYLIKTRGQQVTLSCSPISGHRSVSWYQQTPGQGLQFLFEYFSETQRNKGNFPGRFSGRQFSNSRSEMNVSTLELGDSALYLCASSFGAVSTDTQYFGPGTRLTVL.

The rearrangement links TRBV7-6 to TRBJ2-3, with D possibly being TRBD2 (5 bases). The V gene lost 5 bases and the J gene lost 0 bases, with 15 bases spanning the gap. Germline CDR1 reads SGHVS; CDR2 reads FNYEAQ. CDR3 length: 16 amino acids. CDR3 nucleotide sequence: TGTGCCAGCAGCCCTACCCCGGGGTCTAGCACAGATACGCAGTATTTT. Translation: CASSPTPGSSTDTQYF.

The chain joins TRBV5-6 to TRBJ1-1; D is uncertain. Germline assignment: CDR1 SGHDT and CDR2 YYEEEE. This CDR3 comprises 13 residues. V lost 1 base and J 6 bases, leaving 10 bases between the germline ends. CDR3 region: CASSLRSNPEAFF. In nucleotides, the CDR3 is TGTGCCAGCAGCTTGAGGAGTAACCCTGAAGCTTTCTTT.

The rearrangement joins TRBV27 to TRBJ2-7; TRBD1 is a possible D gene (6 bases). Germline V gene sequence: CDR1 MNHEY, CDR2 SMNVEV (reference sequence). With 5 bases removed from V and 0 bases from J, the gap between germline ends came to 11 bases. This CDR3 contains 14 residues. As DNA, the CDR3 is TGTGCCAGCAGTCTAGGACAGCTCTCCTACGAGCAGTACTTC. It codes for CASSLGQLSYEQYF.

This clone is a singleton in its sample. V is TRBV5-1 and J is TRBJ1-6; tentatively, D is TRBD1 (6 bases). The CDR3 is 16 residues long. Trimming cost V 0 bases and J 8 bases, with 15 bases left between them. CDR1 is SGHRS, CDR2 YFSETQ, per germline. The DNA of the CDR3 is TGCGCCAGCAGCTTGGTGAGGGGGGGAAGCTATTCACCCCTCCACTTT. Translating it yields CASSLVRGGSYSPLHF. The full variable domain, its missing parts supplied by reference TRBV5-1 and TRBJ1-6, is KAGVTQTPRYLIKTRGQQVTLSCSPISGHRSVSWYQQTPGQGLQFLFEYFSETQRNKGNFPGRFSGRQFSNSRSEMNVSTLELGDSALYLCASSLVRGGSYSPLHFGNGTRLTVT.

This chain links TRBV27 with TRBJ1-2, with TRBD1 matching over 8 bases. The CDR3 runs 14 residues. The trim removed 6 bases at V and 6 bases at J, leaving 9 bases unmatched. From germline, CDR1 is MNHEY and CDR2 SMNVEV (reference sequence). In DNA form, the CDR3 reads TGTGCCAGCAGCGTACTCTCAGGGGGCCATGGCTACACCTTC. Protein: CASSVLSGGHGYTF.

The V gene is TRBV13, the J gene TRBJ1-2; 8 bases are a match to TRBD1. Germline V lookup: CDR1 PRHDT, CDR2 FYEKMQ (reference sequence). The V segment lost 4 bases and the J segment 5 bases; nucleotides outside the gene matches: 12. This CDR3 comprises 16 residues. CDR3 sequence (DNA): TGTGCCAGCAGCTCCCAGGGGGCCTTACAACTTTATGGCTACACCTTC. Its translation is CASSSQGALQLYGYTF.

The chain joins TRBV7-9 to TRBJ2-1, with D possibly TRBD1 on 6 matching bases. CDR3 length: 13 amino acids. The germline CDR1 and CDR2 sequences are SEHNR and FQNEAQ (reference sequence). V shed 2 bases and J shed 6 bases, with 8 bases lying between them. This chain's CDR3 is CASSLSGANEQFF. The CDR3 DNA sequence: TGTGCCAGCAGCTTATCAGGGGCCAATGAGCAGTTCTTC. Variable domain in full (rest from reference TRBV7-9 and TRBJ2-1): DTGVSQNPRHKITKRGQNVTFRCDPISEHNRLYWYRQTLGQGPEFLTYFQNEAQLEKSRLLSDRFSAERPKGSFSTLEIQRTEQGDSAMYLCASSLSGANEQFFGPGTRLTVL.

The chain employs TRBV4-1 and TRBJ2-7, with 7 bases lining up with TRBD1. Germline CDR1 reads MGHRA; CDR2 reads YSYEKL. V lost 0 bases, J lost 1 base, and 6 bases stayed unmatched. The CDR3 consists of 16 residues. The CDR3 reads CASSQDSGTDSYEQYF. The DNA of the CDR3 is TGCGCCAGCAGCCAAGATTCAGGGACAGATTCCTACGAGCAGTACTTC.

The chain carries TRBV2 and TRBJ1-4; 11 nucleotides align to TRBD1. V shed 6 bases, J shed 6 bases, and the junction held 3 bases outside the gene matches. The CDR3 covers 14 residues. CDR1 is SNHLY, CDR2 FYNNEI, per germline. The CDR3 is CASRPGQGDEKLFF. DNA for the CDR3: TGTGCCAGCAGACCGGGACAGGGGGATGAAAAACTGTTTTTT.

V usage is TRBV5-8 and J usage is TRBJ2-5; 10 bases align to TRBD2. V lost 9 bases and J lost 4; bases outside the gene matches: 15. This CDR3 spans 16 amino acids. The germline V gene has CDR1 SGHTS and CDR2 YDEGEE. The CDR3 reads CATARAGLALGETQYF. In DNA, the CDR3 is TGTGCCACCGCCCGTGCGGGACTAGCGTTGGGAGAGACCCAGTACTTC. Full variable domain (outside the CDR3, taken from reference TRBV5-8 and TRBJ2-5): EAGVTQSPTHLIKTRGQQATLRCSPISGHTSVYWYQQALGLGLQFLLWYDEGEERNRGNFPPRFSGRQFPNYSSELNVNALELEDSALYLCATARAGLALGETQYFGPGTRLLVL.